This entry features one TCR beta chain sequence. Its target is not known. These data belong to a study of OX40 agonist ivuxolimab in advanced cancers. Study-wide context: Ivuxolimab, an antibody acting as an agonist of OX40 (CD134), was used to treat patients. At roughly 80% male, the cohort had a mean age of 60 years, ranging from about 23 to 79. Study-wide results and limits: Patients with a partial response at 0.1-3.0 mg/kg had among the lowest clonal expansion.

CDR3 size: 13 residues. Germline V gene sequence: CDR1 SNHLY, CDR2 FYNNEI. V dropped 4 bases and J dropped 4 bases, with 10 bases sitting between them. The protocol was immunoSEQ multiplex PCR, while the TCRdb copy is restricted to in-frame clones and leaves out a portion. The repertoire has about 91,000 clones, around 85% of them found once; the top ten carry over 0.2%. Here the sequenced sample was CD4+ or CD8+ T cells sorted from blood, taken in a trial of the OX40 agonist ivuxolimab. This chain uses TRBV2 with TRBJ2-5; no clear D gene. The TCR originated in an adult with an advanced solid tumor such as melanoma, head and neck, liver or kidney cancer. The CDR3 nucleotides are TGTGCCAGCAGTGGGCAAAAGGGAGAGACCCAGTACTTC. Protein: CASSGQKGETQYF.